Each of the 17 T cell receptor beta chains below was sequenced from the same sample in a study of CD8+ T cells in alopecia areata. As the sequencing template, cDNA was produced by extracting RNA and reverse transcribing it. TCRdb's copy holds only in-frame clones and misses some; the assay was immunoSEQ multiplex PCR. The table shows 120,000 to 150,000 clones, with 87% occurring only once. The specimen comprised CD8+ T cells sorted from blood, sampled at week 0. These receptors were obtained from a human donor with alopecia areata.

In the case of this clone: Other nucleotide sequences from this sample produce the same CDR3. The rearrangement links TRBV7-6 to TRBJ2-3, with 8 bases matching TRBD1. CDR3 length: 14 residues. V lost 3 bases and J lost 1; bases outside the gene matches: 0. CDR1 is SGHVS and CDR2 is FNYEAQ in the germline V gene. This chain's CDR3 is CASSLTGGTDTQYF. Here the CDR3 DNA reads TGTGCCAGCAGCTTGACAGGGGGCACAGATACGCAGTATTTT.

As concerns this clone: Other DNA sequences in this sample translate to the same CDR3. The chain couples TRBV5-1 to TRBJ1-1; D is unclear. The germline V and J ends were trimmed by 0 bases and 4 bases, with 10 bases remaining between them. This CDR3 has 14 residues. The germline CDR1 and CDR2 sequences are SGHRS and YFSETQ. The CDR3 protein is CASSLGQGSTEAFF. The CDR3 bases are TGCGCCAGCAGCTTGGGTCAAGGGAGCACTGAAGCTTTCTTT.

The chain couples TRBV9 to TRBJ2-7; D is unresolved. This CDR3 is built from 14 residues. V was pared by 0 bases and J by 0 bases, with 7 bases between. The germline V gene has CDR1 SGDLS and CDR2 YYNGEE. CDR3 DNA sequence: TGTGCCAGCAGCGTAGCCGCGAGCTCCTACGAGCAGTACTTC. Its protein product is CASSVAASSYEQYF.

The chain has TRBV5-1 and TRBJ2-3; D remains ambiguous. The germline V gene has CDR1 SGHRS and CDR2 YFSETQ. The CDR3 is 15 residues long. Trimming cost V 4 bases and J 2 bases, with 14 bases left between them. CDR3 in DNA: TGCGCCAGCAGCCAAATCCCGGGTAACACAGATACGCAGTATTTT. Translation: CASSQIPGNTDTQYF.

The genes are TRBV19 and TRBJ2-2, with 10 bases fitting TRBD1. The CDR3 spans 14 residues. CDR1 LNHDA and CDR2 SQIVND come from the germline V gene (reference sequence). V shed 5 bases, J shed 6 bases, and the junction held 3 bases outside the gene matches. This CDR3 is CASSATGGSGELFF. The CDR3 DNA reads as TGTGCCAGTAGTGCGACAGGGGGCTCCGGGGAGCTGTTTTTT. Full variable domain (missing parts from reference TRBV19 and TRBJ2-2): DGGITQSPKYLFRKEGQNVTLSCEQNLNHDAMYWYRQDPGQGLRLIYYSQIVNDFQKGDIAEGYSVSREKKESFPLTVTSAQKNPTAFYLCASSATGGSGELFFGEGSRLTVL.

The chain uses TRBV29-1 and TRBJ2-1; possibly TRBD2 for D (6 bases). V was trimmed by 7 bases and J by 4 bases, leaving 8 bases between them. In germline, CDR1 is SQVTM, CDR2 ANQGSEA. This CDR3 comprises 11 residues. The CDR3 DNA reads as TGCAGCGCCGGAGGGTACAATGAGCAGTTCTTC. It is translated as CSAGGYNEQFF.

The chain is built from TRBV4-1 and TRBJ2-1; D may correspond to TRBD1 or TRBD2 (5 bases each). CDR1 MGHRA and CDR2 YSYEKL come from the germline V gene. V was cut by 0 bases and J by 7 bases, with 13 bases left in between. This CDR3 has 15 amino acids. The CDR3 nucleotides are TGCGCCAGCAGCCAAGAACGGGGCTCTGGGAATGAGCAGTTCTTC. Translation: CASSQERGSGNEQFF.

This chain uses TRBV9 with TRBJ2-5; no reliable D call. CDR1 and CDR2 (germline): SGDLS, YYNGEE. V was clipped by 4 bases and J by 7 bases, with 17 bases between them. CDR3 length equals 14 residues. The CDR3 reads CASSLLAEFRTQYF. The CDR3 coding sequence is TGTGCCAGCAGCCTCCTGGCCGAGTTTAGGACCCAGTACTTC.

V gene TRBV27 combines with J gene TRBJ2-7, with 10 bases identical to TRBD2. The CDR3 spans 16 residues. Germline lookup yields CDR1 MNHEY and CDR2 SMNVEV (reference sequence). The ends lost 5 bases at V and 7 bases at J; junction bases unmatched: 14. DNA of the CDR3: TGTGCCAGCAGTCCCCCTGTAGCGGGAGGCTCGGAAGAGCAGTACTTC. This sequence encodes CASSPPVAGGSEEQYF.

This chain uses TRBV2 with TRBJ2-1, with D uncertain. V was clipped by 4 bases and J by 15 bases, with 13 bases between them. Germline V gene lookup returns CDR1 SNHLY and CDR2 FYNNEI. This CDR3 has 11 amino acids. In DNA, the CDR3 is TGTGCCAGCAGTGGTTCGGCTGGTTGGTTCTTC. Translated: CASSGSAGWFF.

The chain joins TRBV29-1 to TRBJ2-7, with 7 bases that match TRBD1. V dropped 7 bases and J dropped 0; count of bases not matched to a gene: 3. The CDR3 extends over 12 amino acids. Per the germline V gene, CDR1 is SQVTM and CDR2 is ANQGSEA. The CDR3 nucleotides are TGCAGCGCCCGGGACAGCTCCTACGAGCAGTACTTC. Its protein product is CSARDSSYEQYF.

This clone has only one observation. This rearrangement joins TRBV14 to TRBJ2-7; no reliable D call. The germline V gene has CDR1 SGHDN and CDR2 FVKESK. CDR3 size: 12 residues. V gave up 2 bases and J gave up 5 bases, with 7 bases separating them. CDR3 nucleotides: TGTGCCAGCAGCCAAAGGACGAACGAGCAGTACTTC. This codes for CASSQRTNEQYF.

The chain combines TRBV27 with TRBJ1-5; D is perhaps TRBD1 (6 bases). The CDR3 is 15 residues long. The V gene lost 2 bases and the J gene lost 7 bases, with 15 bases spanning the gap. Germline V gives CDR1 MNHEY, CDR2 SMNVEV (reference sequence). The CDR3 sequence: CASSLIGGLGQPQHF. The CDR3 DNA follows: TGTGCCAGCAGTTTAATTGGGGGGCTCGGACAGCCCCAGCATTTT.

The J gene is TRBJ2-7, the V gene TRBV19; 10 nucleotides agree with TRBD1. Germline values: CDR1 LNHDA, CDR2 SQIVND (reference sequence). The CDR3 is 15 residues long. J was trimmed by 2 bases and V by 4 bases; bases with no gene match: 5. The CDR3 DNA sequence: TGTGCCAGTAGTAAAGGACAGGGGGATCCCTACGAGCAGTACTTC. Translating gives CASSKGQGDPYEQYF.

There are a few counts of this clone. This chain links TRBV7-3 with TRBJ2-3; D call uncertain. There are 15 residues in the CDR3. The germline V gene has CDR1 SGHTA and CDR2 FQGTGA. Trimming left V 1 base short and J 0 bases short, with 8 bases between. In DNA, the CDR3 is TGTGCCAGCAGCTTAATGGCCTTCAGCACAGATACGCAGTATTTT. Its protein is CASSLMAFSTDTQYF.

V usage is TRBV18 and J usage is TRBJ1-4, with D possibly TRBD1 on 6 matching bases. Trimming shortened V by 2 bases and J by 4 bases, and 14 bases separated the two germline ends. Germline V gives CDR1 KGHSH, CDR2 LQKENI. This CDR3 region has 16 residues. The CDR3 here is CASSPGTTRGNEKLFF. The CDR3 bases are TGTGCCAGCTCACCAGGGACAACCCGGGGTAATGAAAAACTGTTTTTT.

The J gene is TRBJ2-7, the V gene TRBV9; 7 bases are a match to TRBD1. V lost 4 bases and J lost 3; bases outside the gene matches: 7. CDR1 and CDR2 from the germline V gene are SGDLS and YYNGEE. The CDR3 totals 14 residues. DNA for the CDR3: TGTGCCAGCAGCTTGGGACAGCAAAACTACGAGCAGTACTTC. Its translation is CASSLGQQNYEQYF.